The entry below gives a single T cell receptor beta chain sequence along with its context. The antigen is unknown. The germline V gene encodes CDR1 SGHTA and CDR2 FQGTGA. With 4 bases removed from V and 9 bases from J, the gap between germline ends came to 19 bases. The CDR3 has 15 residues. This entry belongs to a study of OX40 agonist ivuxolimab in advanced cancers. As for the study in general: A history of anti-PD-1, anti-PD-L1 or anti-CTLA-4 therapy was acceptable, and more than 30% had some.

Only in-frame clones appear in the TCRdb table, and some are missing; sequencing was by immunoSEQ multiplex PCR. The table lists approximately 68,000 clones, less than 90% of them singletons. The study's findings and limits: In general, CD8+ T cells held more expanded clones than CD4+ did, on average.

Specimen: CD4+ or CD8+ T cells sorted from blood, collected in a trial of the OX40 agonist ivuxolimab. The receptor comes from an adult with an advanced solid tumor such as melanoma, head and neck, liver or kidney cancer. J is TRBJ2-1 and V is TRBV7-3, with D possibly being TRBD1 or TRBD2 (6 bases each). The CDR3 spells CASSSPLRGGGEQFF. CDR3 bases: TGTGCCAGCAGCTCCCCCTTGAGAGGGGGAGGTGAGCAGTTCTTC.